The rows below give T cell receptor beta chains drawn from one sample of a study of T cell changes during pregnancy in multiple sclerosis. Only in-frame clones appear in the TCRdb table, and some are missing; sequencing was by immunoSEQ multiplex PCR. The data show around 30,000 clones, with roughly 91% seen just once and approximately 0.41% held by the top ten. The sequencing here drew on CD4+ T cells from peripheral blood mononuclear cells, taken in the second trimester of pregnancy. These receptors all come from a female donor with multiple sclerosis, enrolled in a pregnancy study. Both conserved end residues are part of each CDR3. A D gene is named only where the DNA matches it firmly. Clone size, where shown, is once, few, many, or a class for clones that have expanded.

cdr3_aa: CASRRDRGHTEAFF
cdr3_nt: TGTGCCAGCAGGAGGGACAGGGGCCACACTGAAGCTTTCTTT
clone_size: few
d_call: TRBD1
v_call: TRBV5-4
j_call: TRBJ1-1

cdr3_aa: CASSEAGGQVEQFF
cdr3_nt: TGTGCCAGCAGTGAAGCGGGGGGGCAGGTTGAGCAGTTCTTC
clone_size: NA
d_call: NA
v_call: TRBV2
j_call: TRBJ2-1

cdr3_aa: CASSRGLADTQYF
cdr3_nt: TGTGCCAGTAGTAGGGGGCTGGCAGATACGCAGTATTTT
clone_size: NA
d_call: NA
v_call: TRBV19
j_call: TRBJ2-3

cdr3_aa: CASSGQLPYEQYF
cdr3_nt: TGTGCCAGTAGTGGGCAGCTCCCTTACGAGCAGTACTTC
clone_size: NA
d_call: NA
v_call: TRBV19
j_call: TRBJ2-7

cdr3_aa: CASRVWRVDDYTGELFF
cdr3_nt: TGTGCCAGCAGAGTTTGGCGGGTGGATGATTACACCGGGGAGCTGTTTTTT
clone_size: NA
d_call: NA
v_call: TRBV27
j_call: TRBJ2-2

cdr3_aa: CASSPGLAANEQFF
cdr3_nt: TGTGCCAGCAGCCCGGGACTAGCGGCGAATGAGCAGTTCTTC
clone_size: once
d_call: TRBD2
v_call: TRBV5-4
j_call: TRBJ2-1

cdr3_aa: CASSTPRGNTGELFF
cdr3_nt: TGTGCCAGCAGTACCCCCAGGGGTAACACCGGGGAGCTGTTTTTT
clone_size: NA
d_call: NA
v_call: TRBV27
j_call: TRBJ2-2

cdr3_aa: CASSPPGGREDEQYF
cdr3_nt: TGTGCCAGCAGCCCGCCGGGCGGGAGGGAGGACGAGCAGTACTTC
clone_size: NA
d_call: TRBD2
v_call: TRBV5-4
j_call: TRBJ2-7

cdr3_aa: CASSDTGWGNQPQHF
cdr3_nt: TGTGCCAGCAGTGACACAGGGTGGGGCAATCAGCCCCAGCATTTT
clone_size: NA
d_call: NA
v_call: TRBV6-1
j_call: TRBJ1-5

cdr3_aa: CASSGLGLVNNEQFF
cdr3_nt: TGTGCCAGCAGTGGTTTGGGACTAGTTAACAATGAGCAGTTCTTC
clone_size: NA
d_call: TRBD2
v_call: TRBV2
j_call: TRBJ2-1

cdr3_aa: CASSLGPRGQETQYF
cdr3_nt: TGTGCCAGCAGCTTGGGGCCCCGGGGCCAAGAGACCCAGTACTTC
clone_size: NA
d_call: NA
v_call: TRBV5-6
j_call: TRBJ2-5

cdr3_aa: CASSLYREGGGYTF
cdr3_nt: TGTGCCAGCAGTTTATACAGGGAGGGTGGTGGCTACACCTTC
clone_size: once
d_call: NA
v_call: TRBV27
j_call: TRBJ1-2

cdr3_aa: CAWISGGPTDTQYF
cdr3_nt: TGTGCCTGGATCTCTGGAGGGCCCACAGATACGCAGTATTTT
clone_size: NA
d_call: NA
v_call: TRBV30
j_call: TRBJ2-3

cdr3_aa: CASSLITLAGVNQETQYF
cdr3_nt: TGTGCCAGCAGCTTGATAACTCTAGCGGGAGTGAACCAAGAGACCCAGTACTTC
clone_size: NA
d_call: TRBD2
v_call: TRBV7-2
j_call: TRBJ2-5

cdr3_aa: CAWNNRGGLAYEQYF
cdr3_nt: TGTGCCTGGAACAACAGGGGGGGCCTAGCCTACGAGCAGTACTTC
clone_size: once
d_call: NA
v_call: TRBV30
j_call: TRBJ2-7

cdr3_aa: CASSLQGITGEAFF
cdr3_nt: TGCGCCAGCAGCTTACAGGGGATTACGGGTGAAGCTTTCTTT
clone_size: NA
d_call: TRBD1
v_call: TRBV5-1
j_call: TRBJ1-1

cdr3_aa: CASADRVYGYTF
cdr3_nt: TGTGCCAGCGCGGACAGGGTCTATGGCTACACCTTC
clone_size: NA
d_call: TRBD1
v_call: TRBV6-1
j_call: TRBJ1-2

cdr3_aa: CASSPGGTSGRAGSEQYF
cdr3_nt: TGTGCCAGCAGCCCAGGGGGGACTAGCGGGAGGGCCGGGAGTGAGCAGTACTTC
clone_size: NA
d_call: TRBD2
v_call: TRBV13
j_call: TRBJ2-7

cdr3_aa: CASSLRTSGTNEQFF
cdr3_nt: TGTGCCAGCAGCTTACGGACTAGCGGGACCAATGAGCAGTTCTTC
clone_size: NA
d_call: TRBD2
v_call: TRBV7-3
j_call: TRBJ2-1

cdr3_aa: CAWILPRAGLGGYTF
cdr3_nt: TGTGCCTGGATCCTACCGCGGGCGGGGCTCGGTGGCTACACCTTC
clone_size: NA
d_call: NA
v_call: TRBV30
j_call: TRBJ1-2

cdr3_aa: CAYGSGQGRNIQYF
cdr3_nt: TGTGCCTACGGTTCTGGACAGGGGCGTAACATTCAGTACTTC
clone_size: NA
d_call: TRBD1
v_call: TRBV5-4
j_call: TRBJ2-4

cdr3_aa: CASSLPEETQYF
cdr3_nt: TGCGCCAGCAGCTTGCCAGAAGAGACCCAGTACTTC
clone_size: NA
d_call: NA
v_call: TRBV5-1
j_call: TRBJ2-5

cdr3_aa: CASSLGLAGAREQYF
cdr3_nt: TGCGCCAGCAGCCTCGGACTAGCGGGAGCACGCGAGCAGTACTTC
clone_size: NA
d_call: TRBD2
v_call: TRBV4-1
j_call: TRBJ2-7

cdr3_aa: CASSSGVGAVADTQYF
cdr3_nt: TGTGCCAGCTCATCGGGGGTAGGGGCTGTCGCAGATACGCAGTATTTT
clone_size: once
d_call: NA
v_call: TRBV18
j_call: TRBJ2-3

cdr3_aa: CASSSPGVGTEAFF
cdr3_nt: TGTGCCAGCAGTTCGCCGGGGGTTGGCACTGAAGCTTTCTTT
clone_size: NA
d_call: NA
v_call: TRBV28
j_call: TRBJ1-1

cdr3_aa: CASSPKGDLYGYTF
cdr3_nt: TGTGCCAGCAGCCCGAAGGGGGATCTCTATGGCTACACCTTC
clone_size: NA
d_call: NA
v_call: TRBV5-6
j_call: TRBJ1-2

cdr3_aa: CASSGTGIHEQYF
cdr3_nt: TGTGCCAGCAGCGGCACAGGGATCCACGAGCAGTACTTC
clone_size: NA
d_call: NA
v_call: TRBV9
j_call: TRBJ2-7

cdr3_aa: CASSQEGDSTYEQYF
cdr3_nt: TGTGCCAGCAGCCAAGAAGGGGACTCCACTTACGAGCAGTACTTC
clone_size: NA
d_call: NA
v_call: TRBV4-2
j_call: TRBJ2-7

cdr3_aa: CASGLTGQYTEAFF
cdr3_nt: TGTGCTAGTGGTTTGACAGGGCAGTACACTGAAGCTTTCTTT
clone_size: NA
d_call: NA
v_call: TRBV12-5
j_call: TRBJ1-1

cdr3_aa: CASSPRQGNTEAFF
cdr3_nt: TGTGCCAGTAGTCCCAGACAGGGGAACACTGAAGCTTTCTTT
clone_size: NA
d_call: TRBD1
v_call: TRBV19
j_call: TRBJ1-1

cdr3_aa: CASATGGARNEKLFF
cdr3_nt: TGTGCCAGCGCGACAGGGGGCGCGAGAAATGAAAAACTGTTTTTT
clone_size: NA
d_call: TRBD1
v_call: TRBV2
j_call: TRBJ1-4

cdr3_aa: CASSHEQGRLAYNEQFF
cdr3_nt: TGCGCCAGCAGCCACGAACAGGGGAGGCTAGCCTACAATGAGCAGTTCTTC
clone_size: NA
d_call: NA
v_call: TRBV4-1
j_call: TRBJ2-1

cdr3_aa: CASRDRWEPQHF
cdr3_nt: TGTGCCAGCAGGGACAGGTGGGAGCCCCAGCATTTT
clone_size: NA
d_call: TRBD1
v_call: TRBV6-1
j_call: TRBJ1-5

cdr3_aa: CASSRDSVYEQYF
cdr3_nt: TGTGCCAGCAGCCGGGACAGTGTCTACGAGCAGTACTTC
clone_size: NA
d_call: TRBD1
v_call: TRBV14
j_call: TRBJ2-7

cdr3_aa: CASSLQPTGLTEAFF
cdr3_nt: TGTGCCAGCAGTTTACAACCTACAGGGCTTACTGAAGCTTTCTTT
clone_size: NA
d_call: NA
v_call: TRBV27
j_call: TRBJ1-1

cdr3_aa: CASSTGQVYQPQHF
cdr3_nt: TGTGCCAGTAGTACTGGACAGGTATATCAGCCCCAGCATTTT
clone_size: NA
d_call: TRBD1
v_call: TRBV19
j_call: TRBJ1-5

cdr3_aa: CASSSPARGSSYNEQFF
cdr3_nt: TGTGCCAGCAGCTCCCCGGCACGTGGGAGCTCCTACAATGAGCAGTTCTTC
clone_size: NA
d_call: NA
v_call: TRBV5-4
j_call: TRBJ2-1

cdr3_aa: CASRDDRGGRNEQFF
cdr3_nt: TGTGCCAGCAGGGATGACAGGGGGGGACGGAATGAGCAGTTCTTC
clone_size: NA
d_call: TRBD1
v_call: TRBV2
j_call: TRBJ2-1

cdr3_aa: CASSSGRLAGGSSYNEQFF
cdr3_nt: TGCGCCAGCAGCTCGGGGAGACTAGCGGGAGGGAGCTCCTACAATGAGCAGTTCTTC
clone_size: NA
d_call: TRBD2
v_call: TRBV5-1
j_call: TRBJ2-1

cdr3_aa: CAWSAFTGSYGYTF
cdr3_nt: TGTGCCTGGAGCGCGTTCACGGGGTCCTATGGCTACACCTTC
clone_size: once
d_call: NA
v_call: TRBV30
j_call: TRBJ1-2

cdr3_aa: CASSLGRSDTQYF
cdr3_nt: TGTGCCAGCAGCTTAGGGCGCTCAGATACGCAGTATTTT
clone_size: once
d_call: NA
v_call: TRBV7-3
j_call: TRBJ2-3

cdr3_aa: CASSFGQPSYNEQFF
cdr3_nt: TGTGCCAGCAGCTTCGGACAGCCTTCCTACAATGAGCAGTTCTTC
clone_size: once
d_call: NA
v_call: TRBV7-2
j_call: TRBJ2-1

cdr3_aa: CASRRQRGNSNQPQHF
cdr3_nt: TGTGCCAGCAGAAGACAAAGGGGGAATAGCAATCAGCCCCAGCATTTT
clone_size: medium-sized
d_call: NA
v_call: TRBV27
j_call: TRBJ1-5

cdr3_aa: CASSLAQASGTDTQYF
cdr3_nt: TGTGCCAGCAGCTTAGCGCAGGCTAGCGGCACAGATACGCAGTATTTT
clone_size: NA
d_call: NA
v_call: TRBV7-2
j_call: TRBJ2-3